A single sample gave rise to the 10 T cell receptor beta chains below, sequenced in a study of spatial heterogeneity in lung cancer. Overall study results and limits: It was found that expanded intratumoral alpha and beta TCR counts tracked tumor mutation counts.

Their target antigens are unknown. Time point indicated: sample taken at primary tumor resection. MiXCR, applied by TCRdb to the 5' RACE reads, yields one record per CDR3 protein. Counted here are 15,000 to 20,000 distinct CDR3 sequences, less than 7.5% occurring once; the ten biggest clones make up around 3.7%. The sample consisted of lung tumor tissue, taken at surgery. These receptors were obtained from a female donor with early-stage non-small cell lung cancer.

Ten or more counts support this clonotype. The chain carries TRBV28 and TRBJ2-5; TRBD1 agrees at 12 bases. J was trimmed by 3 bases and V by 5 bases; bases with no gene match: 7. This CDR3 comprises 16 residues. CDR1 MDHEN and CDR2 SYDVKM come from the germline V gene. The CDR3 is CASSTSGTGGEETQYF. DNA for the CDR3: TGTGCCAGCAGTACCTCCGGGACAGGGGGCGAAGAGACCCAGTACTTC.

This chain uses TRBV28 with TRBJ2-7; D might be TRBD1 (6 bases). Germline CDR1 MDHEN, CDR2 SYDVKM. The length of the CDR3 is 15 residues. Trimming left V 6 bases short and J 1 base short, with 16 bases between. CDR3 in DNA: TGTGCCAGCAGGGTAGACAGGAGACGATCCTACGAGCAGTACTTC. It codes for CASRVDRRRSYEQYF.

This clonotype has at least ten counts. V gene TRBV29-1 combines with J gene TRBJ2-7; D is ambiguous. The V and J ends lost 5 bases and 0 bases respectively, with 11 bases between them. The CDR3 runs to 13 residues. CDR1 SQVTM and CDR2 ANQGSEA come from the germline V gene. The CDR3 region is CSVWERDSYEQYF. The CDR3 coding sequence is TGCAGCGTTTGGGAAAGGGACTCCTACGAGCAGTACTTC.

This clonotype was counted only a few times. The rearrangement links TRBV6-1 to TRBJ1-2, with a tentative D call TRBD1 (5 bases). Germline V gives CDR1 MNHNS, CDR2 SASEGT. The CDR3 has 14 residues. V lost 4 bases and J lost 2, with 11 bases in between. The CDR3 loop is CASSVRQTNYGYTF. The CDR3 DNA reads TGTGCCAGCAGTGTTCGACAGACCAACTATGGCTACACCTTC.

Only a few counts were recorded for this clonotype. The chain recombines TRBV6-1 with TRBJ2-2; no definite D call. In germline, CDR1 is MNHNS, CDR2 SASEGT. The CDR3 covers 14 residues. Trimming took 8 bases from V and 3 from J, leaving 13 bases between them. CDR3 amino acids: CASSGQAYTGELFF. The CDR3 nucleotides are TGTGCCAGCTCTGGTCAGGCGTACACCGGGGAGCTGTTTTTT.

The chain is built from TRBV28 and TRBJ2-7, with TRBD2 matching over 15 bases. J lost 2 bases, V lost 3 bases, and 2 bases had no gene match. The CDR3 loop spans 16 amino acids. Germline-derived CDR1 and CDR2 are MDHEN and SYDVKM. The CDR3: CASSLGLAGGTYEQYF. Here the CDR3 DNA reads TGTGCCAGCAGTTTGGGACTAGCGGGAGGAACCTACGAGCAGTACTTC.

This clonotype occurred many times. The chain links TRBV12-3 or TRBV12-4 to TRBJ2-1; D possibly uses TRBD1 or TRBD2 (5 bases each). The CDR3 runs 15 residues. V gave up 5 bases and J gave up 15 bases, with 26 bases separating them. DNA of the CDR3: TGTGCCAGCAGTGTCATGGATGAAGGGTTAGGGACCGCGTTCTTC. Its translation is CASSVMDEGLGTAFF.

There are many counts of this clonotype. The V and J genes are TRBV6-5 and TRBJ1-4; D might be TRBD1 (6 bases). Germline CDR1 reads MNHEY; CDR2 reads SVGAGI. Deletions cut 6 bases from V and 6 bases from J, with 14 bases between. The CDR3 contains 14 residues. Written as DNA, the CDR3 is TGTGCCAGCAGGAGGACAGCCGCTTATGAAAAACTGTTTTTT. It is translated as CASRRTAAYEKLFF.

This clonotype was seen many times. This rearrangement joins TRBV23-1 to TRBJ2-7, with a weak D call TRBD1 (5 bases). TRBV23-1 is annotated as an ORF whose role is uncertain. V was cut by 4 bases and J by 0 bases, with 22 bases left in between. The CDR3 is 18 amino acids. Here the CDR3 reads CASSLLPPSGGASYEQYF. DNA for the CDR3: TGCGCCAGCAGTCTACTACCCCCTTCCGGTGGGGCCTCCTACGAGCAGTACTTC.

The chain recombines TRBV7-2 with TRBJ2-1; D remains unclear. Trimming took 4 bases from V and 9 from J, leaving 10 bases between them. From germline, CDR1 is SGHTA and CDR2 FQGNSA. The CDR3 totals 12 residues. In DNA, the CDR3 is TGTGCCAGCAGCTCCAGACTCGGTGAGCAGTTCTTC. Its translation: CASSSRLGEQFF.